This TCR beta chain was obtained from a study of OX40 agonist ivuxolimab in advanced cancers. Study context: The drug used for patients, ivuxolimab, was an agonistic anti-OX40 (CD134) antibody.

The protocol was immunoSEQ multiplex PCR, while the TCRdb copy is restricted to in-frame clones and leaves out a portion. The sample consists of some 50,000 clones, under 90% of them appearing once. The CDR3 consists of 15 residues. Germline CDR1 and CDR2: LNHDA and SQIVND (reference sequence). J lost 7 bases, V lost 4 bases, and 5 bases had no gene match. Material: CD4+ or CD8+ T cells sorted from blood, obtained in a trial of the OX40 agonist ivuxolimab. The rearrangement uses TRBV19 and TRBJ2-1, with 12 bases lining up with TRBD2. This TCR came from an adult with an advanced solid tumor such as melanoma, head and neck, liver or kidney cancer. DNA for the CDR3: TGTGCCAGTAGTACCGGACTAGCGGGGAAAAATGAGCAGTTCTTC. This encodes CASSTGLAGKNEQFF. Using reference TRBV19 and TRBJ2-1 for the parts outside the CDR3, the full variable domain is DGGITQSPKYLFRKEGQNVTLSCEQNLNHDAMYWYRQDPGQGLRLIYYSQIVNDFQKGDIAEGYSVSREKKESFPLTVTSAQKNPTAFYLCASSTGLAGKNEQFFGPGTRLTVL.